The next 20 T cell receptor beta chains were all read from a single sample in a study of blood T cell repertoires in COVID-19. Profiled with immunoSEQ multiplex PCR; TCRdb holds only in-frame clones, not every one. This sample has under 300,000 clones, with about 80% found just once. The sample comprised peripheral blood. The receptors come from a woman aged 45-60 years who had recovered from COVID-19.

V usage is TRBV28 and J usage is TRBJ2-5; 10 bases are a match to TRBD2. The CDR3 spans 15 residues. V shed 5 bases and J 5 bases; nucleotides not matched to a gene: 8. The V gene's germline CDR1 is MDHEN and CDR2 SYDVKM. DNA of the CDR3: TGTGCCAGCAGTCTGGAGCGGGGGGGCCAGGAGACCCAGTACTTC. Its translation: CASSLERGGQETQYF.

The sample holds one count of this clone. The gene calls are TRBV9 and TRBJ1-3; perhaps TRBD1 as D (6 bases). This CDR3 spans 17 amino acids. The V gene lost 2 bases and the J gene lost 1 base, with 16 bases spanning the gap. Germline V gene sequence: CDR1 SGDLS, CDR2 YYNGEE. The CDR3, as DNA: TGTGCCAGCAGCGTGGGGATCACAGGGAGTTCTGGAAACACCATATATTTT. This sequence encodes CASSVGITGSSGNTIYF. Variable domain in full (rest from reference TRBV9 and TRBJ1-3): DSGVTQTPKHLITATGQRVTLRCSPRSGDLSVYWYQQSLDQGLQFLIQYYNGEERAKGNILERFSAQQFPDLHSELNLSSLELGDSALYFCASSVGITGSSGNTIYFGEGSWLTVV.

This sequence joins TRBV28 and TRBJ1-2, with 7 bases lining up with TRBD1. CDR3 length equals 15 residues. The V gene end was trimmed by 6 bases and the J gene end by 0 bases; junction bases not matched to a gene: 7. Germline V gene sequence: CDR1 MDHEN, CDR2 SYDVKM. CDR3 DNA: TGTGCCAGCAGAGAGGGGGCTGTTTCTAACTATGGCTACACCTTC. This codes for CASREGAVSNYGYTF.

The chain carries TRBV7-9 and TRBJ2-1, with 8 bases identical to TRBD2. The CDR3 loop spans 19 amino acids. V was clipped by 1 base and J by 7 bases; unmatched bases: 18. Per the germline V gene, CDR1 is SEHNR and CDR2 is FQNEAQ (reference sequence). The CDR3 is CASSLDLFSARGARNEQFF. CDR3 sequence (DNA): TGTGCCAGCAGCTTAGACCTCTTTTCAGCGCGGGGGGCCAGAAATGAGCAGTTCTTC. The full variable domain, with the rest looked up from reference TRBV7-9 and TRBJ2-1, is DTGVSQNPRHKITKRGQNVTFRCDPISEHNRLYWYRQTLGQGPEFLTYFQNEAQLEKSRLLSDRFSAERPKGSFSTLEIQRTEQGDSAMYLCASSLDLFSARGARNEQFFGPGTRLTVL.

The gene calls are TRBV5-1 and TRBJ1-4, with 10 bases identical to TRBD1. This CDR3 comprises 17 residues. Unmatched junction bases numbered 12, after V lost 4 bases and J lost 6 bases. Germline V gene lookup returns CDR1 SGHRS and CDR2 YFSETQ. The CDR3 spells CASSQLRQGAAYEKLFF. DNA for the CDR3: TGCGCCAGCAGCCAGCTTCGACAGGGGGCCGCGTATGAAAAACTGTTTTTT.

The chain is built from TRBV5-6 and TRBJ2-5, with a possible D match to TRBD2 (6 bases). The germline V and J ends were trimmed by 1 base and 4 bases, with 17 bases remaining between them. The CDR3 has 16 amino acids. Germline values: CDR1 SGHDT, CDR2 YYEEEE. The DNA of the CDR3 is TGTGCCAGCAGCTTGTTCACAGCCTGGAGGGGAGAGACCCAGTACTTC. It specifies CASSLFTAWRGETQYF.

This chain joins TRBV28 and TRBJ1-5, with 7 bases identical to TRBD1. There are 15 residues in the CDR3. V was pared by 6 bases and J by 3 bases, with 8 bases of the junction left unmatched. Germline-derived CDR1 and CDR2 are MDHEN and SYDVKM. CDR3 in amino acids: CASRFTGAVNQPQHF. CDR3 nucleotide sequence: TGTGCCAGCAGATTTACAGGGGCCGTCAATCAGCCCCAGCATTTT.

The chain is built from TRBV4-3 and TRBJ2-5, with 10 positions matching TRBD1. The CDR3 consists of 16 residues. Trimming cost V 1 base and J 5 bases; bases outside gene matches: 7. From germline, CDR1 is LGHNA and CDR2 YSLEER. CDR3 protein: CASSQALWDRGETQYF. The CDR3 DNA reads TGCGCCAGCAGCCAAGCCCTATGGGACAGGGGCGAGACCCAGTACTTC.

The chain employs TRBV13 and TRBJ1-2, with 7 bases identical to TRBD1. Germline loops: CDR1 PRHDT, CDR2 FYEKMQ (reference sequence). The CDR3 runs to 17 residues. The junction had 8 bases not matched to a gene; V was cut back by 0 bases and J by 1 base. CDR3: CASSLGLRQGGNYGYTF. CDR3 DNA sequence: TGTGCCAGCAGCTTAGGGCTACGACAGGGAGGTAACTATGGCTACACCTTC.

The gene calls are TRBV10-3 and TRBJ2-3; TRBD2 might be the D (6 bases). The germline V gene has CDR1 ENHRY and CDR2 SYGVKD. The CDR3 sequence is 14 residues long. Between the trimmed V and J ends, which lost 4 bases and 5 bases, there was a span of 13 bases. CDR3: CAISVGGVGDTQYF. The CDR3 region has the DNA TGTGCCATCAGTGTGGGCGGGGTGGGAGATACGCAGTATTTT.

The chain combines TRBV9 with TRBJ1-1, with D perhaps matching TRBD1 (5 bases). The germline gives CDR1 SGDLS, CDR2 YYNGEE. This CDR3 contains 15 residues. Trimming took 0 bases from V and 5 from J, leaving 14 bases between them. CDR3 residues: CASSVATRGGTEAFF. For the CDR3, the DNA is TGTGCCAGCAGCGTAGCTACGAGGGGAGGAACTGAAGCTTTCTTT.

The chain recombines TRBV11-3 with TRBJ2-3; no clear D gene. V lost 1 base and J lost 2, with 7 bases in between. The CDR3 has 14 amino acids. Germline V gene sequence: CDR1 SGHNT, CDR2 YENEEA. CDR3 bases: TGTGCCAGCAGCTTAGGCAGTTCCACAGATACGCAGTATTTT. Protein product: CASSLGSSTDTQYF.

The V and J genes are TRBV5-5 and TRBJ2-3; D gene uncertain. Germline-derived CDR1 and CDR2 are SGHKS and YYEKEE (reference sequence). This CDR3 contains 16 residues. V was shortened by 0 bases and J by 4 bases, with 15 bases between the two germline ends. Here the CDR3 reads CASSLVATAIADTQYF. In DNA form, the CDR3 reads TGTGCCAGCAGCTTGGTGGCCACAGCAATTGCAGATACGCAGTATTTT. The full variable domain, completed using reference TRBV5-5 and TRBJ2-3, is DAGVTQSPTHLIKTRGQQVTLRCSPISGHKSVSWYQQVLGQGPQFIFQYYEKEERGRGNFPDRFSARQFPNYSSELNVNALLLGDSALYLCASSLVATAIADTQYFGPGTRLTVL.

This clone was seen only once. The DNA of the CDR3 is TGTGCCAGCAGCCCTGGGACTAGCGGCCCCCCACAGGATACGCAGTATTTT. This translates into CASSPGTSGPPQDTQYF. The chain links TRBV5-4 to TRBJ2-3; 11 bases are shared with TRBD2. The CDR3 consists of 17 residues. Losses at the gene ends were 4 bases for V and 6 bases for J; bases not matched to a gene: 13. Per the germline V gene, CDR1 is SGHNT and CDR2 is YYREEE (reference sequence).

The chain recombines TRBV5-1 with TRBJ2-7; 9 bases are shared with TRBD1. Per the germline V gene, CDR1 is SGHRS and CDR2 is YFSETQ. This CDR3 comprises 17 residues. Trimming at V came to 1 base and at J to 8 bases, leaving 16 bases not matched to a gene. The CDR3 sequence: CASSLKAGTGSLGQQYF. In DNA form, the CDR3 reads TGCGCCAGCAGCTTGAAGGCCGGGACAGGGAGTCTCGGGCAGCAGTACTTC. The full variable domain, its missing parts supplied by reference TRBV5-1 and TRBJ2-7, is KAGVTQTPRYLIKTRGQQVTLSCSPISGHRSVSWYQQTPGQGLQFLFEYFSETQRNKGNFPGRFSGRQFSNSRSEMNVSTLELGDSALYLCASSLKAGTGSLGQQYFGPGTRLTVT.

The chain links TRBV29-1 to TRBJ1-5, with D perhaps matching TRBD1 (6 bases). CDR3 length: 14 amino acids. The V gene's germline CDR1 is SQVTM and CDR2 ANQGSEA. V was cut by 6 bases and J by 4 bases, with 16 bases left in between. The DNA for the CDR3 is TGCAGCGTCGCAATCCAGGGGTCAAATCAGCCCCAGCATTTT. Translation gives CSVAIQGSNQPQHF.

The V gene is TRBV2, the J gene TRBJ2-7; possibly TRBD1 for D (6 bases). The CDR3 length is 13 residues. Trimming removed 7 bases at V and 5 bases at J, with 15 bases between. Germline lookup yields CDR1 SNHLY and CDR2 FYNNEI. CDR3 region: CASTRQDSNEQYF. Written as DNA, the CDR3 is TGTGCCAGCACTCGACAGGATTCGAACGAGCAGTACTTC.

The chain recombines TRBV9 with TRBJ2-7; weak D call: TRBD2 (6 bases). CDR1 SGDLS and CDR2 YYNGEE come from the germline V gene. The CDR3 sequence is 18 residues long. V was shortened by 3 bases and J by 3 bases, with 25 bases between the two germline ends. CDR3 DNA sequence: TGTGCCAGCAGCGAGGGGAACTTATTCCGGGACTCCGACTACGAGCAGTACTTC. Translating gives CASSEGNLFRDSDYEQYF.

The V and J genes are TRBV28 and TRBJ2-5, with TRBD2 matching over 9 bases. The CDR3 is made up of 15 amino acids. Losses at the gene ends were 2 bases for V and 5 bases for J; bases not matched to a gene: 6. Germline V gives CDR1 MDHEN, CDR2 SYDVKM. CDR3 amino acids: CASSLRAGGIETQYF. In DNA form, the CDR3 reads TGTGCCAGCAGTTTACGGGCGGGGGGGATTGAGACCCAGTACTTC.

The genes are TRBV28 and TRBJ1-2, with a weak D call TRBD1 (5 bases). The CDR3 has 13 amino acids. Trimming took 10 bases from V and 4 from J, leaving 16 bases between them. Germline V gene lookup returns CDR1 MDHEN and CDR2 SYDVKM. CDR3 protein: CATRSGGTYGYTF. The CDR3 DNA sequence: TGTGCCACTCGGTCGGGGGGAACCTATGGCTACACCTTC.